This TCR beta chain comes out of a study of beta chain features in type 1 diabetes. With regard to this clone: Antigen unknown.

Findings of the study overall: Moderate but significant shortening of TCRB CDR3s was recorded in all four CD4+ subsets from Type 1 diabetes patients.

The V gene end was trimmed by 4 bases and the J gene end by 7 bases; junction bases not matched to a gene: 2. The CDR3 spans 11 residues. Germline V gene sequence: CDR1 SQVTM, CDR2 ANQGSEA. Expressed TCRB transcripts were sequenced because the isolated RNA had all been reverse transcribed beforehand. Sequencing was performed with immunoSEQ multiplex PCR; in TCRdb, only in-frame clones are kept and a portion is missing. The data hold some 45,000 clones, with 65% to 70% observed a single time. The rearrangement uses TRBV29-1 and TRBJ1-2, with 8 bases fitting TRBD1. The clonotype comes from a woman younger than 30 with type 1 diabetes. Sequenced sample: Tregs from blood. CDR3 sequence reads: CSVGQGSGYTF. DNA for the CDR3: TGCAGCGTTGGACAGGGGAGTGGCTACACCTTC. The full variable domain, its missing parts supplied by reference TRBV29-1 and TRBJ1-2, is SAVISQKPSRDICQRGTSLTIQCQVDSQVTMMFWYRQQPGQSLTLIATANQGSEATYESGFVIDKFPISRPNLTFSTLTVSNMSPEDSSIYLCSVGQGSGYTFGSGTRLTVV.